The 14 T cell receptor beta chains presented below share a single source sample, sequenced in a study of shared clonotypes between healthy human individuals. The protocol was immunoSEQ multiplex PCR, while the TCRdb copy is restricted to in-frame clones and leaves out a portion. This table has more than 2 million clones, 85% to 95% appearing once. Terminally differentiated effector memory CD45RA+ cells were excluded from the naive CD8 cells, which were CD45RO-negative and positively selected for CCR7. The source material was naive CD8+ T cells sorted from blood. These receptors were taken from a man in his late teens or twenties in good health.

The rearrangement uses TRBV30 and TRBJ2-7; the match to TRBD1 covers 10 bases. V was clipped by 3 bases and J by 1 base; unmatched bases: 3. The CDR3 is 14 residues long. CDR1 is GTSNPN, CDR2 SVGIG, per germline (reference sequence). The DNA of the CDR3 is TGTGCCTGGAGGGGGACAGGGGTATCCTACGAGCAGTACTTC. Translating gives CAWRGTGVSYEQYF.

The V call is TRBV13, the J call TRBJ2-1, with 10 nucleotides matching TRBD2. Germline lookup yields CDR1 PRHDT and CDR2 FYEKMQ (reference sequence). The CDR3 has 16 amino acids. Germline trimming cut 2 bases from V and 5 bases from J; bases unmatched to any gene: 6. The DNA of the CDR3 is TGTGCCAGCAGCTTATCCCCTAGCGGGAGTCACAATGAGCAGTTCTTC. Residues: CASSLSPSGSHNEQFF.

The V call is TRBV30, the J call TRBJ2-5; 7 nucleotides agree with TRBD2. Looked up from germline, CDR1 is GTSNPN and CDR2 is SVGIG (reference sequence). V was pared by 0 bases and J by 5 bases, with 9 bases of the junction left unmatched. The CDR3 has 15 amino acids. CDR3 sequence: CAWSVLGLAEETQYF. For the CDR3, the DNA is TGTGCCTGGAGTGTACTGGGGCTAGCGGAGGAGACCCAGTACTTC. The whole variable domain, remainder taken from reference TRBV30 and TRBJ2-5, is SQTIHQWPATLVQPVGSPLSLECTVEGTSNPNLYWYRQAAGRGLQLLFYSVGIGQISSEVPQNLSASRPQDRQFILSSKKLLLSDSGFYLCAWSVLGLAEETQYFGPGTRLLVL.

A note on this clone: A read error may account for a junction end that differs from germline. The CDR3, as DNA: TGTGCTAGCAGCTTAGACACAGAGGGAGATACGCAGTATTTT. This gives the protein CASSLDTEGDTQYF. J is TRBJ2-3 and V is TRBV7-7; perhaps TRBD2 as D (5 bases). The CDR3 is 14 residues long. From germline, CDR1 is SSHAT and CDR2 FNYEAQ (reference sequence).

V gene TRBV4-1 combines with J gene TRBJ2-1; tentatively, D is TRBD1 or TRBD2 (5 bases each). Trimming removed 6 bases from V and 8 bases from J, with 14 bases in between. CDR3 length: 13 residues. Germline loops: CDR1 MGHRA, CDR2 YSYEKL. CDR3 protein: CASRLKLGDEQFF. The CDR3 bases are TGCGCCAGCAGGCTAAAACTGGGGGATGAGCAGTTCTTC.

This chain connects TRBV7-9 to TRBJ2-3; D possibly matches TRBD1 or TRBD2 (5 bases each). Trimming stripped 2 bases from V and 4 bases from J, with 10 bases between. Germline V CDR1 and CDR2: SEHNR, FQNEAQ (reference sequence). CDR3 length: 14 amino acids. The CDR3, as DNA: TGTGCCAGCAGCTTACGTGGGGGTCCAGATACGCAGTATTTT. Amino acid sequence: CASSLRGGPDTQYF.

This chain joins TRBV4-1 and TRBJ2-5, with a tentative D call TRBD2 (5 bases). CDR1 is MGHRA and CDR2 is YSYEKL in the germline V gene. V shed 0 bases and J shed 2 bases, with 10 bases lying between them. The CDR3 runs 15 residues. This CDR3 reads CASSQDGLLQETQYF. In DNA, the CDR3 is TGCGCCAGCAGCCAAGATGGACTTTTACAAGAGACCCAGTACTTC.

The V gene is TRBV5-1, the J gene TRBJ1-5; TRBD1 matches at 9 bases. V lost 4 bases, J lost 4 bases, and 6 bases stayed unmatched. Germline CDR1 reads SGHRS; CDR2 reads YFSETQ. This CDR3 has 15 residues. CDR3 nucleotide sequence: TGCGCCAGCAGCATCTCCGGGACAGGGAATCAGCCCCAGCATTTT. This gives the protein CASSISGTGNQPQHF.

In its sample, this clone was seen once. The genes are TRBV7-9 and TRBJ2-7, with TRBD1 matching 10 bases. The CDR3 totals 16 residues. Germline V gives CDR1 SEHNR, CDR2 FQNEAQ (reference sequence). Trimming removed 7 bases from V and 5 bases from J; junction bases left unmatched: 14. The chain's CDR3 is CASIPGEGTGVNEQYF. The CDR3 coding sequence is TGTGCCAGCATTCCTGGGGAGGGGACAGGGGTCAACGAGCAGTACTTC.

This chain links TRBV4-3 with TRBJ2-1; weak D call: TRBD2 (6 bases). This CDR3 is built from 16 residues. CDR1 LGHNA and CDR2 YSLEER come from the germline V gene. V was shortened by 1 base and J by 6 bases, with 16 bases between the two germline ends. CDR3 DNA: TGCGCCAGCAGCCAAGTTATCGGAGGGGAGGTCAATGAGCAGTTCTTC. This codes for CASSQVIGGEVNEQFF.

The V call is TRBV27, the J call TRBJ1-1; 7 bases agree with TRBD1. The V gene's germline CDR1 is MNHEY and CDR2 SMNVEV (reference sequence). This CDR3 has 13 residues. With 6 bases clipped from V and 6 bases from J, the junction kept 7 bases outside the gene matches. CDR3 loop: CASRPTGSPEAFF. Here the CDR3 DNA reads TGTGCCAGCAGGCCGACAGGGAGCCCTGAAGCTTTCTTT.

The rearrangement uses TRBV19 and TRBJ2-7; 7 bases are a match to TRBD1. The CDR3 is 13 residues long. CDR1 is LNHDA and CDR2 is SQIVND in the germline V gene (reference sequence). V trimming: 2 bases; J trimming: 5 bases; junction bases outside the gene matches: 3. The CDR3 sequence is CASSIRQGDEQYF. CDR3 nucleotide sequence: TGTGCCAGTAGTATACGCCAGGGGGACGAGCAGTACTTC.

The V and J genes are TRBV7-9 and TRBJ2-5; D remains ambiguous. The germline V gene encodes CDR1 SEHNR and CDR2 FQNEAQ (reference sequence). The length of the CDR3 is 12 residues. Trimming took off 10 bases at V and 1 base at J, with 10 bases between the two ends. Written as DNA, the CDR3 is TGTGCCACAAGGAACCTCCAAGAGACCCAGTACTTC. This sequence encodes CATRNLQETQYF.

The rearrangement links TRBV19 to TRBJ1-2; D uncertain. This CDR3 contains 14 residues. The V end lost 5 bases, the J end lost 8 bases, and 18 bases lay between the germline ends. From germline, CDR1 is LNHDA and CDR2 SQIVND (reference sequence). Here the CDR3 reads CASSPLDFAWGYTF. In DNA form, the CDR3 reads TGTGCCAGTAGTCCCCTGGATTTTGCCTGGGGCTACACCTTC.